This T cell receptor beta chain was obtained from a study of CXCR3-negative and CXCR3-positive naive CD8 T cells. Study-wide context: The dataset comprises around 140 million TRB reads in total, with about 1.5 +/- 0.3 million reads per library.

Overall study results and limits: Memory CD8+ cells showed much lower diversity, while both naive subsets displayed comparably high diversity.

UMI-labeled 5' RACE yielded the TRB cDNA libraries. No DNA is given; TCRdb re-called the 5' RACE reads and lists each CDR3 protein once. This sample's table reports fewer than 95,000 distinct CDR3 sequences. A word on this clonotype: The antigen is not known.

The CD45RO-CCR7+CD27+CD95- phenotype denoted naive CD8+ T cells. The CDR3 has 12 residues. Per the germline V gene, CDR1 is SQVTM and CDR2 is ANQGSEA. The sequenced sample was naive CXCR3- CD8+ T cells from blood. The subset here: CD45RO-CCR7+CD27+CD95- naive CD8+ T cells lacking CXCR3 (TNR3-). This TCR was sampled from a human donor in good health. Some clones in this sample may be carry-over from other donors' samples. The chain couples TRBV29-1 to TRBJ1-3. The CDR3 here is CSVLGSGNTIYF.